The clone carrying this T cell receptor (beta chain) has just one count. The protocol was immunoSEQ multiplex PCR, while the TCRdb copy is restricted to in-frame clones and leaves out a portion. The top ten clones hold roughly 5.7% of a sample with around 340,000 clones, over 90% of them seen once. Time point of the sample: blood from clinic visit 5 months post-surgery; TSC patient then seizure free. This sample stems from a study of brain T cells in children with intractable seizures. Germline V lookup: CDR1 LGHNA, CDR2 YNFKEQ. The V and J ends lost 0 bases and 2 bases respectively, with 8 bases between them. The CDR3 consists of 16 residues.

The sequence came from a boy younger than two with tuberous sclerosis and intractable seizures. This chain links TRBV4-2 with TRBJ2-6; D remains ambiguous. Sequencing was performed on peripheral blood, taken more than 4 months after surgery. The CDR3 region is CASSQDGVPGANVLTF. In nucleotides, the CDR3 is TGTGCCAGCAGCCAAGATGGGGTACCTGGGGCCAACGTCCTGACTTTC.